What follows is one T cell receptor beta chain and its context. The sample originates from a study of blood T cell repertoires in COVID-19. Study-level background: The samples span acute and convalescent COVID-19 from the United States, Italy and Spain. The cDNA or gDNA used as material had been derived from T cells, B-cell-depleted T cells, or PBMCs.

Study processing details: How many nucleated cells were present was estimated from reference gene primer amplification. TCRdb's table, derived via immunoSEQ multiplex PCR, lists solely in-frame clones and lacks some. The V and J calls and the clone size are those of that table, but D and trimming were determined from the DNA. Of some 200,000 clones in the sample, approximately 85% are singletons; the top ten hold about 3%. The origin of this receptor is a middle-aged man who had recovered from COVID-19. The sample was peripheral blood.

CDR3 loop: CASSLALTGGAETQYF. The CDR3 bases are TGCGCCAGCAGCTTGGCCTTGACAGGGGGCGCGGAGACCCAGTACTTC. The chain is built from TRBV5-1 and TRBJ2-5; 10 bases agree with TRBD1. V was clipped by 0 bases and J by 5 bases; unmatched bases: 7. This CDR3 region has 16 residues. Germline assignment: CDR1 SGHRS and CDR2 YFSETQ.